These 23 T cell receptor beta chains came from one sample sequenced in a study of T cells in Graves' hyperthyroidism and ophthalmopathy. Authors of the study amplified TCR beta CDR3 regions from RNA transcripts. During a first-round RT-PCR of the TCR CDR3, the HTBI primer set was used. Using its own MiXCR run on the multiplex PCR reads, TCRdb lists one record per CDR3 protein. In the table there are about 740,000 distinct CDR3 sequences, 14% of which are singletons. The specimen was blood. The receptors here all came from a young woman with Graves' hyperthyroidism.

Many counts were recorded for this clonotype. The chain links TRBV27 to TRBJ2-7; D gene unclear. Trimming took 7 bases from V and 7 from J, leaving 20 bases between them. Germline V gives CDR1 MNHEY, CDR2 SMNVEV (reference sequence). There are 14 residues in the CDR3. This CDR3 reads CASKKEVSLGEQYF. The CDR3 bases are TGTGCCAGCAAAAAAGAGGTCTCTTTGGGGGAGCAGTACTTC.

This clonotype has more than one count but fewer than ten. V and J are TRBV12-3 or TRBV12-4 and TRBJ2-5; 9 bases match TRBD2. The CDR3 has 16 amino acids. V shed 7 bases, J shed 2 bases, and the junction held 11 bases outside the gene matches. The DNA of the CDR3 is TGTGCCAGCAATTGGGGTCTAGCGGGAAGGCAAGAGACCCAGTACTTC. This sequence encodes CASNWGLAGRQETQYF.

This clonotype was seen only a few times. The chain joins TRBV28 to TRBJ2-7; TRBD2 matches at 7 bases. Per the germline V gene, CDR1 is MDHEN and CDR2 is SYDVKM. V shed 2 bases and J 3 bases; nucleotides not matched to a gene: 10. The CDR3 covers 16 residues. DNA of the CDR3: TGTGCCAGCAGTTTAAGGCCGGGGGGTACCAGCTACGAGCAGTACTTC. It codes for CASSLRPGGTSYEQYF.

This clonotype was recorded at least ten times. The chain employs TRBV7-9 and TRBJ2-5; TRBD1 aligns across 7 bases. The CDR3 spans 15 residues. Germline CDR1 is SEHNR and CDR2 is FQNEAQ (reference sequence). Trimming took 6 bases from V and 0 from J; bases not matched to a gene: 7. The CDR3 reads CASSDDRAYQETQYF. In nucleotides, the CDR3 is TGTGCCAGCAGTGACGACAGGGCGTACCAAGAGACCCAGTACTTC. The full variable domain, in which reference TRBV7-9 and TRBJ2-5 provide the parts outside the CDR3, is DTGVSQNPRHKITKRGQNVTFRCDPISEHNRLYWYRQTLGQGPEFLTYFQNEAQLEKSRLLSDRFSAERPKGSFSTLEIQRTEQGDSAMYLCASSDDRAYQETQYFGPGTRLLVL.

There are a few counts of this clonotype. The V and J genes are TRBV29-1 and TRBJ1-1, with 9 bases aligning to TRBD1. In germline, CDR1 is SQVTM, CDR2 ANQGSEA. This CDR3 has 11 residues. V was clipped by 7 bases and J by 9 bases; unmatched bases: 6. For the CDR3, the DNA is TGCAGCGCCACAAACAGGGGGCAAGCTTTCTTT. This gives the protein CSATNRGQAFF.

There are many counts of this clonotype. The chain joins TRBV11-2 to TRBJ2-7, with D possibly matching TRBD2 (6 bases). V gave up 4 bases and J gave up 0 bases, with 13 bases separating them. Per the germline V gene, CDR1 is SGHAT and CDR2 is FQNNGV. The CDR3 contains 15 residues. CDR3 protein: CASSSTRGSSYEQYF. CDR3 nucleotides: TGTGCCAGCAGCTCCACTCGGGGGAGCTCCTACGAGCAGTACTTC.

This clonotype was recorded at least ten times. V gene TRBV10-3 combines with J gene TRBJ1-6; D unresolved. This CDR3 contains 17 residues. The V end was cut by 5 bases, the J end by 4 bases, with 18 bases between. Germline V gene data show CDR1 as ENHRY and CDR2 as SYGVKD. The CDR3 loop is CAISRRTSAEYNSPLHF. The CDR3 nucleotides are TGTGCCATCAGTCGGAGGACGTCGGCAGAATATAATTCACCCCTCCACTTT.

Ten or more counts support this clonotype. The chain uses TRBV7-8 and TRBJ1-5, with a tentative D call TRBD1 (6 bases). From germline, CDR1 is SGHVS and CDR2 FQNEAQ. Trimming stripped 4 bases from V and 3 bases from J, with 19 bases between. The CDR3 consists of 17 residues. DNA of the CDR3: TGTGCCAGCAGCTCCGGAGGGGGGTCTGTTTCCAATCAGCCCCAGCATTTT. Its translation: CASSSGGGSVSNQPQHF.

This clonotype was seen ten or more times. The CDR3 region is CAWNWGRGYTDTQYF. For the CDR3, the DNA is TGTGCCTGGAATTGGGGCAGGGGATACACAGATACGCAGTATTTT. This chain joins TRBV30 and TRBJ2-3; D is possibly TRBD1 (6 bases). CDR3 size: 15 residues. Germline V gene data show CDR1 as GTSNPN and CDR2 as SVGIG (reference sequence). V was pared by 4 bases and J by 2 bases, with 16 bases between.

The chain links TRBV19 to TRBJ1-1; D is unresolved. Germline CDR1 LNHDA, CDR2 SQIVND (reference sequence). CDR3 size: 15 residues. Trimming shortened V by 5 bases and J by 1 base, and 14 bases separated the two germline ends. The CDR3 coding sequence is TGTGCCAGTAGTGTCTCGGGAAGCGGGAACACTGAAGCTTTCTTT. It encodes CASSVSGSGNTEAFF. Looking up the rest from reference TRBV19 and TRBJ1-1 gives the full variable domain: DGGITQSPKYLFRKEGQNVTLSCEQNLNHDAMYWYRQDPGQGLRLIYYSQIVNDFQKGDIAEGYSVSREKKESFPLTVTSAQKNPTAFYLCASSVSGSGNTEAFFGQGTRLTVV.

V gene TRBV9 combines with J gene TRBJ2-1, with 8 bases that match TRBD1. With V trimmed by 0 bases and J by 4 bases, 6 bases remained unmatched. The CDR3 is 16 amino acids. Germline loops: CDR1 SGDLS, CDR2 YYNGEE. CDR3 region: CASSVAGGTGYNEQFF. CDR3 DNA: TGTGCCAGCAGCGTAGCTGGCGGGACAGGTTACAATGAGCAGTTCTTC.

This clonotype was detected only a few times. The chain employs TRBV30 and TRBJ2-1, with TRBD2 matching 11 bases. Trimming cost V 1 base and J 9 bases; bases outside gene matches: 11. Germline V CDR1 and CDR2: GTSNPN, SVGIG (reference sequence). The CDR3 contains 16 residues. The DNA of the CDR3 is TGTGCCTGGAGTGGGTCCGTAGCGGGAGGGAGGGGTGAGCAGTTCTTC. It specifies CAWSGSVAGGRGEQFF.

In its sample, this clonotype was seen many times. This sequence joins TRBV13 and TRBJ2-5, with 14 positions matching TRBD2. The J segment lost 4 bases and the V segment lost 3 bases, leaving 7 bases of the junction unmatched. This CDR3 contains 17 residues. Germline CDR1 is PRHDT and CDR2 is FYEKMQ (reference sequence). The CDR3 DNA reads as TGTGCCAGCAGCTTCGGACTAGCGGGAGGCGGAGTAGAGACCCAGTACTTC. Translating it yields CASSFGLAGGGVETQYF.

This clonotype has just a few counts. The rearrangement joins TRBV20-1 to TRBJ2-1; D perhaps matches TRBD2 (6 bases). The CDR3 spans 14 residues. Trimming pared 3 bases from V and 3 bases from J, leaving 12 bases between. Per germline, CDR1 DFQATT and CDR2 SNEGSKA (reference sequence). As DNA, the CDR3 is TGCAGTGCTAGTAGGTGGAGGGACTACAATGAGCAGTTCTTC. Protein sequence: CSASRWRDYNEQFF.

This clonotype has a count of ten or more. J is TRBJ2-1 and V is TRBV20-1; 11 bases match TRBD2. Germline V gene lookup returns CDR1 DFQATT and CDR2 SNEGSKA (reference sequence). This CDR3 region has 14 residues. Losses at the gene ends were 1 base for V and 5 bases for J; bases not matched to a gene: 1. CDR3 bases: TGCAGTGCTAGAGGACTAGCGGGACACAATGAGCAGTTCTTC. Encoded protein: CSARGLAGHNEQFF.

This clonotype was observed a few times. The chain uses TRBV7-9 and TRBJ1-6; D uncertain. The V gene's germline CDR1 is SEHNR and CDR2 FQNEAQ (reference sequence). Trimming removed 1 base from V and 7 bases from J, with 11 bases in between. CDR3 size: 15 residues. The CDR3 sequence: CASSLGTDLNSPLHF. The DNA of the CDR3 is TGTGCCAGCAGCTTAGGAACCGACCTCAATTCACCCCTCCACTTT.

This clonotype was detected ten times or more. V is TRBV6-1 and J is TRBJ2-3, with a possible D match to TRBD1 (6 bases). The CDR3 consists of 14 residues. Trimming left V 5 bases short and J 5 bases short, with 14 bases between. Looked up from germline, CDR1 is MNHNS and CDR2 is SASEGT. CDR3 loop: CASSSDRQRDTQYF. CDR3 nucleotide sequence: TGTGCCAGCAGTTCTGACAGGCAGAGAGATACGCAGTATTTT.

The chain has TRBV5-5 and TRBJ2-3; TRBD1 matches at 8 bases. The germline CDR1 and CDR2 sequences are SGHKS and YYEKEE (reference sequence). Unmatched junction bases numbered 4, after V lost 0 bases and J lost 4 bases. The CDR3 consists of 15 residues. The CDR3 DNA sequence: TGTGCCAGCAGCTTGGGGGACAGGCCATCAGATACGCAGTATTTT. This sequence encodes CASSLGDRPSDTQYF.

On this clonotype itself: The junction differs from germline at one of its ends, possibly a read error. This chain joins TRBV4-1 and TRBJ2-2; the D gene is possibly TRBD2 (6 bases). The CDR3 is 15 residues long. CDR1 and CDR2 from the germline V gene are MGHRA and YSYEKL. The CDR3 loop reads CASSQAGANTGGLFF. The CDR3 DNA reads TGCGCCAGCAGCCAGGCAGGAGCAAACACCGGGGGGCTGTTTTTT.

This clonotype was seen a handful of times. CDR3 DNA sequence: TGTGCCAGTCAGGCTAGCTCCTACAATGAGCAGTTCTTC. Translation: CASQASSYNEQFF. V usage is TRBV9 and J usage is TRBJ2-1; D ambiguous. CDR1 is SGDLS and CDR2 is YYNGEE in the germline V gene. The CDR3 spans 13 residues. Deletions cut 8 bases from V and 0 bases from J, with 9 bases between. The full variable domain, with the rest looked up from reference TRBV9 and TRBJ2-1, is DSGVTQTPKHLITATGQRVTLRCSPRSGDLSVYWYQQSLDQGLQFLIQYYNGEERAKGNILERFSAQQFPDLHSELNLSSLELGDSALYFCASQASSYNEQFFGPGTRLTVL.

V and J are TRBV12-3 or TRBV12-4 and TRBJ2-7; 11 positions match TRBD2. V trimming: 6 bases; J trimming: 3 bases; junction bases outside the gene matches: 16. This CDR3 is 18 amino acids long. CDR3 coding DNA: TGTGCCAGCAGCTCTCCCCGGACTAGCGGGCAATTTGGCTACGAGCAGTACTTC. It translates to CASSSPRTSGQFGYEQYF.

The rearrangement uses TRBV12-3 or TRBV12-4 and TRBJ2-1, with TRBD2 matching over 7 bases. With 5 bases clipped from V and 4 bases from J, the junction kept 11 bases outside the gene matches. The CDR3 has 16 amino acids. The CDR3 reads CASSLSLRGRYNEQFF. The CDR3 coding sequence is TGTGCCAGCAGTCTATCACTGCGGGGGAGGTACAATGAGCAGTTCTTC.

There are many counts of this clonotype. This rearrangement joins TRBV10-3 to TRBJ2-5, with 7 bases matching TRBD2. The CDR3 sequence is 16 residues long. CDR1 and CDR2 from the germline V gene are ENHRY and SYGVKD. V lost 3 bases to trimming and J lost 2 bases; unmatched junction nucleotides: 9. CDR3 DNA: TGTGCCATCAGTGATAATCCGGGGGGTTCTCAAGAGACCCAGTACTTC. Amino acids: CAISDNPGGSQETQYF.